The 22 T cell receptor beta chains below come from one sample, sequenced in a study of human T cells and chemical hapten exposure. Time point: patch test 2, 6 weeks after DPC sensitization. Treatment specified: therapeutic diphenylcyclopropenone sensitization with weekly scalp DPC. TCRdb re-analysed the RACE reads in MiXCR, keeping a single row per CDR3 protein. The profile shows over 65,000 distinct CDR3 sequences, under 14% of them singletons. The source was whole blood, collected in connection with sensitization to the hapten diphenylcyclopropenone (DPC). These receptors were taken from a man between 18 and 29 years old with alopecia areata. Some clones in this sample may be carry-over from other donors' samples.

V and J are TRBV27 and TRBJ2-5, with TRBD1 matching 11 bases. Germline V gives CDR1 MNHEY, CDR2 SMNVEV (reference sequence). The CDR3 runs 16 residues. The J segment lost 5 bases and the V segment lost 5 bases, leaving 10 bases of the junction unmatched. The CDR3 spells CASSNFGTGGAETQYF. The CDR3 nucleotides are TGTGCCAGCAGTAATTTCGGGACAGGGGGGGCGGAGACCCAGTACTTC.

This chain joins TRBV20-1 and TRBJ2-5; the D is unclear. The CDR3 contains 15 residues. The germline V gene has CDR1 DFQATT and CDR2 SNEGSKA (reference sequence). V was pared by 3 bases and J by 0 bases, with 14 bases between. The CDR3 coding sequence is TGCAGTGCTAGCCCGGTGCAGACGTACCAAGAGACCCAGTACTTC. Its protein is CSASPVQTYQETQYF.

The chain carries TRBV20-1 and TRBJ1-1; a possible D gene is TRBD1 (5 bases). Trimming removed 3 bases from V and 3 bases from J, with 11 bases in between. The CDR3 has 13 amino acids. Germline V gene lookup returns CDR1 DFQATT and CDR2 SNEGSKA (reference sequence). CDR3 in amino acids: CSARGGTDTEAFF. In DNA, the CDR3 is TGCAGTGCTAGGGGGGGTACGGACACTGAAGCTTTCTTT.

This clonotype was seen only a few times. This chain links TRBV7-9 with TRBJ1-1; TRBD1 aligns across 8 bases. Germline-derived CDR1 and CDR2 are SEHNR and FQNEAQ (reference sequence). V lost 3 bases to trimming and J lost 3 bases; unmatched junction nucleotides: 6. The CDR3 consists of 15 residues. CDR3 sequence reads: CASSFDRGLYTEAFF. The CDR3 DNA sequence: TGTGCCAGCAGCTTTGACAGGGGATTGTACACTGAAGCTTTCTTT. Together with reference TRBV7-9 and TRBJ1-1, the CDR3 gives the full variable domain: DTGVSQNPRHKITKRGQNVTFRCDPISEHNRLYWYRQTLGQGPEFLTYFQNEAQLEKSRLLSDRFSAERPKGSFSTLEIQRTEQGDSAMYLCASSFDRGLYTEAFFGQGTRLTVV.

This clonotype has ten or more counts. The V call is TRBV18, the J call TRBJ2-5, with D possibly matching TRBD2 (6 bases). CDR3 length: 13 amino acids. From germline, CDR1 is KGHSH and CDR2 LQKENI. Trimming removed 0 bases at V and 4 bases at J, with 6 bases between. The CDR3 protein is CASSPPGGETQYF. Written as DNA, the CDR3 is TGTGCCAGCTCACCACCGGGGGGAGAGACCCAGTACTTC.

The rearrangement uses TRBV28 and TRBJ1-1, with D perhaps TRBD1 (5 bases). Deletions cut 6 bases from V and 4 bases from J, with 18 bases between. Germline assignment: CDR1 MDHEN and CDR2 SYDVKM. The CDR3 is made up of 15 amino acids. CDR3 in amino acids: CASSHSAIGGTEAFF. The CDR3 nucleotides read TGTGCCAGCAGCCACAGCGCCATCGGGGGCACTGAAGCTTTCTTT.

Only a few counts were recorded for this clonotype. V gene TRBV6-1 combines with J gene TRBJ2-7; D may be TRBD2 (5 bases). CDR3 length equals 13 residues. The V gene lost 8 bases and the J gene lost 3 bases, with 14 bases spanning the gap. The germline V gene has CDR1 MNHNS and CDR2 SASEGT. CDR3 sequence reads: CASGEGDLYEQYV. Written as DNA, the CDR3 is TGTGCCAGCGGAGAGGGCGACCTCTACGAGCAGTACGTC.

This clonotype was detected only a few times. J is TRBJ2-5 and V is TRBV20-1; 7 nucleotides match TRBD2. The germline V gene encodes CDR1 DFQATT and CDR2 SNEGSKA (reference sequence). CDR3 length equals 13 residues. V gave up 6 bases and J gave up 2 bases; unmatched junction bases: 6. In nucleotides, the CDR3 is TGCAGTGCACACCGGGAGGAACAAGAGACCCAGTACTTC. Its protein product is CSAHREEQETQYF.

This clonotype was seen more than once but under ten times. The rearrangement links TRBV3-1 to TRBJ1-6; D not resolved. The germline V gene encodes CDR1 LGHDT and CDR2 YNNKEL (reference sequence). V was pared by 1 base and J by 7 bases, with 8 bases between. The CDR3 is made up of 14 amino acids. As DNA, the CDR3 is TGTGCCAGCAGCCAAGGAGTTGAGAATTCACCCCTCCACTTT. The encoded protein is CASSQGVENSPLHF.

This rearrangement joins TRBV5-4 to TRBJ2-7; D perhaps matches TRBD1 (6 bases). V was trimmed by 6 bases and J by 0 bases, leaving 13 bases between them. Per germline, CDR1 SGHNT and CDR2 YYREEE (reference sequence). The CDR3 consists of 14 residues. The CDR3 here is CASKLQGSSYEQYF. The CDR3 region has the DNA TGTGCCAGCAAGTTACAGGGCAGCTCCTACGAGCAGTACTTC.

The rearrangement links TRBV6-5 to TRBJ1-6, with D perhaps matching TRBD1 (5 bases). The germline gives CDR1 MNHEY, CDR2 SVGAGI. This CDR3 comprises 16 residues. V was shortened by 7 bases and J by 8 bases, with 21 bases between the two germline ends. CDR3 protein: CASTNNRQLYDSPLHF. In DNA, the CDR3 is TGTGCCAGCACTAATAACCGACAGTTATATGATTCACCCCTCCACTTT.

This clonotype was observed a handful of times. The CDR3 DNA sequence: TGCGCCAGCAGTGAGTCGGGACCGACGGTCCAGTTCTTC. Its protein is CASSESGPTVQFF. V is TRBV10-1 and J is TRBJ2-1; D assignment may be TRBD1 or TRBD2 (5 bases each). The V gene's germline CDR1 is WNHNN and CDR2 SYGVQD (reference sequence). The CDR3 loop spans 13 amino acids. V was cut by 0 bases and J by 13 bases, with 13 bases left in between.

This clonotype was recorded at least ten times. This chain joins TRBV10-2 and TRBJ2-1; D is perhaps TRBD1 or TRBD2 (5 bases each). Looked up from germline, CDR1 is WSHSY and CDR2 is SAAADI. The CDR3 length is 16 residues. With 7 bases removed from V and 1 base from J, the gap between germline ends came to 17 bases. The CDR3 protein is CASKGRAEWSYNEQFF. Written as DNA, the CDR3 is TGCGCCAGCAAGGGGAGAGCGGAATGGTCCTACAATGAGCAGTTCTTC.

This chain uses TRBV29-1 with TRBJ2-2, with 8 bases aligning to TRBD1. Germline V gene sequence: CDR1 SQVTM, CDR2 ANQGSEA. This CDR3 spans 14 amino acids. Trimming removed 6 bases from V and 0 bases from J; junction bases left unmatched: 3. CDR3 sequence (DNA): TGCAGCGTACAGGGGGTCTCGAACACCGGGGAGCTGTTTTTT. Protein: CSVQGVSNTGELFF.

The CDR3 loop reads CASSLERGRDQPQHF. In DNA, the CDR3 is TGTGCCAGCAGCTTAGAACGGGGACGGGATCAGCCCCAGCATTTT. J is TRBJ1-5 and V is TRBV7-2; possible D gene TRBD1, 5 bases. This CDR3 is 15 amino acids long. V lost 1 base, J lost 5 bases, and 12 bases lay in between. Germline CDR1 SGHTA, CDR2 FQGNSA.

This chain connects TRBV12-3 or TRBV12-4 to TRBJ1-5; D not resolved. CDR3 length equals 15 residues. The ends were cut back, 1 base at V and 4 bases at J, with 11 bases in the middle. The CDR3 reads CASSLGRRPNQPQHF. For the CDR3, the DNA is TGTGCCAGCAGTTTAGGCAGGAGGCCTAATCAGCCCCAGCATTTT.

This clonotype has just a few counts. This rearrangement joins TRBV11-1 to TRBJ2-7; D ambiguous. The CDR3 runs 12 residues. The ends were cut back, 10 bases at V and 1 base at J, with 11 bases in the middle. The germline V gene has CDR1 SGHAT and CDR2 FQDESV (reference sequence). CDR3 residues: CATNPLSYEQYF. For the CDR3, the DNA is TGTGCCACTAACCCACTTTCCTACGAGCAGTACTTC.

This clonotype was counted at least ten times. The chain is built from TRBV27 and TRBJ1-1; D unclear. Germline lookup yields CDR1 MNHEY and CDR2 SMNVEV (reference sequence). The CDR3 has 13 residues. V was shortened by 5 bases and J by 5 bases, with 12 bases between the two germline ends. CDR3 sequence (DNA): TGTGCCAGCAGTCCCAGAGTGGGGACTGAAGCTTTCTTT. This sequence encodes CASSPRVGTEAFF.

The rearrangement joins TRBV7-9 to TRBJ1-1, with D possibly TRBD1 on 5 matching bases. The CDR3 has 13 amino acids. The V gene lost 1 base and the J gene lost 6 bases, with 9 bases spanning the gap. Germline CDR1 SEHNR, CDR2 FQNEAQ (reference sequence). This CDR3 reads CASSLGGAAEAFF. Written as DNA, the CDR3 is TGTGCCAGCAGCTTAGGAGGGGCGGCTGAAGCTTTCTTT. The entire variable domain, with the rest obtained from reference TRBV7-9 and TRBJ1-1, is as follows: DTGVSQNPRHKITKRGQNVTFRCDPISEHNRLYWYRQTLGQGPEFLTYFQNEAQLEKSRLLSDRFSAERPKGSFSTLEIQRTEQGDSAMYLCASSLGGAAEAFFGQGTRLTVV.

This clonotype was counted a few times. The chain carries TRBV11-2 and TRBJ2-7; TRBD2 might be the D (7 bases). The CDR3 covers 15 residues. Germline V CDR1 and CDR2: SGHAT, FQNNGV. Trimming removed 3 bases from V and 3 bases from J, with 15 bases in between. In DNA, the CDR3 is TGTGCCAGCAGCTTCATACATAGGGGGGGCTACGAGCAGTACGTC. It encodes CASSFIHRGGYEQYV.

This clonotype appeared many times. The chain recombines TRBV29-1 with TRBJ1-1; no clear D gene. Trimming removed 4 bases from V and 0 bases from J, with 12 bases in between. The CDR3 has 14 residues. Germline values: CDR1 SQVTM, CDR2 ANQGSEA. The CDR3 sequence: CSVGEPTMNTEAFF. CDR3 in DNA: TGCAGCGTTGGGGAGCCGACCATGAACACTGAAGCTTTCTTT.

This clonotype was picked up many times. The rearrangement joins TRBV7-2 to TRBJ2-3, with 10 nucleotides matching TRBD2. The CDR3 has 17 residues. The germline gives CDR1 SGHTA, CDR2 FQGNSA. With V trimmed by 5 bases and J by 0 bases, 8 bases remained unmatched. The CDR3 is CASSRSKLAGSTDTQYF. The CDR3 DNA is TGTGCCAGCAGCCGATCTAAACTAGCGGGGAGCACAGATACGCAGTATTTT.